This passage covers 23 T cell receptor beta chains from one sample sequenced in a study of memory CD4+ T cells and cytomegalovirus serostatus. Assay used: immunoSEQ multiplex PCR; TCRdb lists only in-frame clones, some missing. The repertoire consists of some 67,000 clones, with 76% occurring once and the leading ten covering approximately 4.8%. Single viable CD3+CD4+CD8-CD45RO+ cells were sorted as the memory CD4+ T cells. Sequencing was performed on memory CD4+ T cells from blood. Receptors were obtained from an adult in good health and CMV-seropositive.

The V and J genes are TRBV29-1 and TRBJ2-6; D is uncertain. The CDR3 consists of 15 residues. The V end lost 4 bases, the J end lost 0 bases, and 10 bases lay between the germline ends. CDR1 SQVTM and CDR2 ANQGSEA come from the germline V gene. The CDR3 sequence: CSVGGKDSGANVLTF. The CDR3 region has the DNA TGCAGCGTTGGGGGTAAGGACTCTGGGGCCAACGTCCTGACTTTC.

The chain uses TRBV4-3 and TRBJ2-7; the match to TRBD2 covers 10 bases. The CDR3 runs to 15 residues. Per the germline V gene, CDR1 is LGHNA and CDR2 is YSLEER. The trim removed 1 base at V and 3 bases at J, leaving 3 bases unmatched. In DNA, the CDR3 is TGCGCCAGCAGCCAAGTAGCGGGAGGCATCTACGAGCAGTACTTC. This sequence encodes CASSQVAGGIYEQYF.

This chain links TRBV7-2 with TRBJ1-4; D possibly corresponds to TRBD1 (5 bases). CDR1 and CDR2 from the germline V gene are SGHTA and FQGNSA. This CDR3 contains 15 residues. V was shortened by 1 base and J by 3 bases, with 9 bases between the two germline ends. CDR3 nucleotide sequence: TGTGCCAGCAGCTTAGTGGCGGGGGCTAATGAAAAACTGTTTTTT. Its protein is CASSLVAGANEKLFF.

The chain has TRBV6-1 and TRBJ1-5; possible D gene TRBD1, 5 bases. Trimming left V 3 bases short and J 1 base short, with 13 bases between. Germline V CDR1 and CDR2: MNHNS, SASEGT. The CDR3 runs to 16 residues. CDR3: CASSDYRRSSNQPQHF. CDR3 nucleotide sequence: TGTGCCAGCAGTGACTACAGGCGTTCGAGCAATCAGCCCCAGCATTTT.

This sequence joins TRBV5-6 and TRBJ2-5; D is undetermined. The CDR3 consists of 16 residues. Germline CDR1 reads SGHDT; CDR2 reads YYEEEE. Trimming left V 0 bases short and J 0 bases short, with 12 bases between. CDR3 nucleotides: TGTGCCAGCAGCTTGGGTGGTATAACGGACCAAGAGACCCAGTACTTC. Protein: CASSLGGITDQETQYF.

The rearrangement joins TRBV11-1 to TRBJ1-1; D gene unclear. V shed 7 bases and J shed 1 base, with 13 bases lying between them. There are 14 residues in the CDR3. Germline V gene data show CDR1 as SGHAT and CDR2 as FQDESV (reference sequence). The CDR3 region is CASNNREGNTEAFF. CDR3 nucleotides: TGTGCCAGCAATAATAGGGAGGGGAACACTGAAGCTTTCTTT.

This clone came up a few times. The chain is built from TRBV18 and TRBJ2-5; a possible D gene is TRBD2 (5 bases). This CDR3 has 14 amino acids. Trimming removed 6 bases at V and 5 bases at J, with 16 bases between. Germline V gene sequence: CDR1 KGHSH, CDR2 LQKENI. The CDR3 here is CASSRRPRGETQYF. CDR3 sequence (DNA): TGTGCCAGCTCTCGGCGTCCGAGAGGGGAGACCCAGTACTTC.

This chain connects TRBV7-8 to TRBJ2-1; D perhaps matches TRBD2 (6 bases). The CDR3 has 12 amino acids. V lost 5 bases and J 13 bases, leaving 15 bases between the germline ends. Per the germline V gene, CDR1 is SGHVS and CDR2 is FQNEAQ. For the CDR3, the DNA is TGTGCCAGCAGCACCCACGGGACTCAACAGTTCTTC. It is translated as CASSTHGTQQFF. The whole variable domain, filled in from reference TRBV7-8 and TRBJ2-1, reads GAGVSQSPRYKVAKRGQDVALRCDPISGHVSLFWYQQALGQGPEFLTYFQNEAQLDKSGLPSDRFFAERPEGSVSTLKIQRTQQEDSAVYLCASSTHGTQQFFGPGTRLTVL.

The chain combines TRBV12-2 with TRBJ2-5; TRBD2 is the table's D call and was not checked against the DNA. TRBV12-2 is labeled a pseudogene. This CDR3 has 18 amino acids. CDR3: CASRLAPRIAGNEKTQYF. The CDR3 bases are TGTGCAAGTCGCTTAGCGCCTAGGATAGCGGGGAATGAGAAGACCCAGTACTTC.

The rearrangement joins TRBV7-9 to TRBJ1-1; TRBD1 matches 10 bases. J lost 4 bases, V lost 5 bases, and 4 bases had no gene match. This CDR3 comprises 14 residues. Germline CDR1 and CDR2: SEHNR and FQNEAQ (reference sequence). For the CDR3, the DNA is TGTGCCAGCAGCACGGGACAGGGGAGCACTGAAGCTTTCTTT. Its translation: CASSTGQGSTEAFF.

V usage is TRBV11-2 and J usage is TRBJ2-7, with 9 bases fitting TRBD1. The junction had 10 bases not matched to a gene; V was cut back by 1 base and J by 0 bases. The CDR3 is 18 amino acids. Germline values: CDR1 SGHAT, CDR2 FQNNGV. In DNA, the CDR3 is TGTGCCAGCAGCTTAGGGCGTGAACAGGGGGCGGACTCCTACGAGCAGTACTTC. Translated: CASSLGREQGADSYEQYF. The variable domain in full, with the rest retrieved from reference TRBV11-2 and TRBJ2-7, is EAGVAQSPRYKIIEKRQSVAFWCNPISGHATLYWYQQILGQGPKLLIQFQNNGVVDDSQLPKDRFSAERLKGVDSTLKIQPAKLEDSAVYLCASSLGREQGADSYEQYFGPGTRLTVT.

The CDR3 loop is CASSQDPVRADTQYF. CDR3 sequence (DNA): TGTGCCAGCAGCCAAGATCCCGTAAGGGCAGATACGCAGTATTTT. The chain joins TRBV14 to TRBJ2-3; D is unclear. The CDR3 totals 15 residues. Germline V lookup: CDR1 SGHDN, CDR2 FVKESK. V lost 0 bases to trimming and J lost 4 bases, with 11 bases between them.

J is TRBJ2-5 and V is TRBV23-1; the D gene is possibly TRBD2 (5 bases). TRBV23-1 is an open reading frame whose function is uncertain. V was clipped by 4 bases and J by 4 bases, with 19 bases between them. This CDR3 has 16 amino acids. The CDR3 protein is CASSLLPGSPPETQYF. CDR3 sequence (DNA): TGCGCCAGCAGTCTTCTCCCGGGGTCCCCGCCAGAGACCCAGTACTTC.

The CDR3 region is CASRGTGRIRYGYTF. The CDR3 DNA sequence: TGTGCCAGCAGGGGGACAGGGCGAATTAGGTATGGCTACACCTTC. V gene TRBV6-1 combines with J gene TRBJ1-2, with 9 bases fitting TRBD1. CDR3 length equals 15 residues. Losses at the gene ends were 6 bases for V and 5 bases for J; bases not matched to a gene: 10. Germline CDR1 is MNHNS and CDR2 is SASEGT.

The rearrangement joins TRBV5-4 to TRBJ1-5; D gene ambiguous. This CDR3 is 15 amino acids long. V was clipped by 4 bases and J by 2 bases, with 13 bases between them. Germline V gene sequence: CDR1 SGHNT, CDR2 YYREEE (reference sequence). The CDR3 bases are TGTGCCAGCAGCCTAGACACCGGCGGCAATCAGCCCCAGCATTTT. As protein: CASSLDTGGNQPQHF.

This clone has a single count. The chain joins TRBV6-1 to TRBJ2-3; D not certain. The CDR3 extends over 13 amino acids. Germline loops: CDR1 MNHNS, CDR2 SASEGT. With 1 base removed from V and 6 bases from J, the gap between germline ends came to 8 bases. The CDR3 DNA reads TGTGCCAGCAGTGAAGGCGGACGGGATACGCAGTATTTT. Translated, it gives CASSEGGRDTQYF.

The chain carries TRBV28 and TRBJ2-7, with unresolved D. This CDR3 region has 13 residues. Deletions cut 7 bases from V and 0 bases from J, with 10 bases between. The V gene's germline CDR1 is MDHEN and CDR2 SYDVKM. The CDR3: CASTGRNSYEQYF. CDR3 bases: TGTGCCAGCACTGGGCGTAACTCCTACGAGCAGTACTTC.

The CDR3 nucleotides read TGTGCCAGCAGTGAGGGGTACATGAACACTGAAGCTTTCTTT. Its translation: CASSEGYMNTEAFF. This chain joins TRBV6-1 and TRBJ1-1; D call uncertain. V lost 3 bases, J lost 0 bases, and 8 bases lay in between. Germline CDR1 is MNHNS and CDR2 is SASEGT. The CDR3 is 14 amino acids.

V is TRBV28 and J is TRBJ1-1; possibly TRBD1 for D (6 bases). V lost 2 bases to trimming and J lost 4 bases, with 11 bases between them. Germline values: CDR1 MDHEN, CDR2 SYDVKM. This CDR3 region has 14 residues. Here the CDR3 DNA reads TGTGCCAGCAGTTTAGTTGTCAGGGGCACTGAAGCTTTCTTT. Translating gives CASSLVVRGTEAFF.

Comment on this clone: This specimen includes other DNA sequences encoding the same CDR3. CDR3: CASRKGNQPQHF. CDR3 nucleotides: TGTGCCAGTCGCAAGGGCAATCAGCCCCAGCATTTT. The V and J genes are TRBV19 and TRBJ1-5, with D unclear. The CDR3 consists of 12 residues. V was pared by 8 bases and J by 2 bases, with 7 bases between. CDR1 and CDR2 (germline): LNHDA, SQIVND (reference sequence).

This chain joins TRBV7-2 and TRBJ2-1, with 7 bases fitting TRBD2. CDR3 size: 15 residues. Trimming removed 4 bases from V and 5 bases from J; junction bases left unmatched: 8. From germline, CDR1 is SGHTA and CDR2 FQGNSA. This CDR3 reads CASSWMASGDNEQFF. In nucleotides, the CDR3 is TGTGCCAGCAGCTGGATGGCTAGCGGCGACAATGAGCAGTTCTTC. The entire variable domain, with the rest obtained from reference TRBV7-2 and TRBJ2-1, is as follows: GAGVSQSPSNKVTEKGKDVELRCDPISGHTALYWYRQSLGQGLEFLIYFQGNSAPDKSGLPSDRFSAERTGGSVSTLTIQRTQQEDSAVYLCASSWMASGDNEQFFGPGTRLTVL.

V is TRBV5-1 and J is TRBJ1-2; 8 nucleotides agree with TRBD1. The CDR3 is 13 amino acids. Germline V gene sequence: CDR1 SGHRS, CDR2 YFSETQ. V lost 4 bases, J lost 5 bases, and 4 bases stayed unmatched. As DNA, the CDR3 is TGCGCCAGCAGCCCCCGACAGGGGTATGGCTACACCTTC. Translation: CASSPRQGYGYTF.

The chain recombines TRBV28 with TRBJ1-1; TRBD1 matches at 9 bases. The J segment lost 0 bases and the V segment lost 11 bases, leaving 7 bases of the junction unmatched. CDR3 length equals 14 residues. Germline assignment: CDR1 MDHEN and CDR2 SYDVKM. Written as DNA, the CDR3 is TGTGCCGGAAGGACAGGGGCCTTGAACACTGAAGCTTTCTTT. It encodes CAGRTGALNTEAFF. Supplemented by reference TRBV28 and TRBJ1-1, the full variable domain reads DVKVTQSSRYLVKRTGEKVFLECVQDMDHENMFWYRQDPGLGLRLIYFSYDVKMKEKGDIPEGYSVSREKKERFSLILESASTNQTSMYLCAGRTGALNTEAFFGQGTRLTVV.